The 27 T cell receptor beta chains below all came from one sample that was sequenced in a study of blood T cell repertoires in COVID-19. Data came from immunoSEQ multiplex PCR; TCRdb stores just in-frame clones and leaves some out. The table has under 200,000 clones, about 80% seen once; the top ten hold 11%. The sample was peripheral blood. Receptors originate from a man aged 70 or older with active or convalescent COVID-19.

The V call is TRBV5-1, the J call TRBJ2-2, with 12 bases lining up with TRBD1. The CDR3 contains 15 residues. V was clipped by 4 bases and J by 5 bases; unmatched bases: 3. In germline, CDR1 is SGHRS, CDR2 YFSETQ. CDR3 region: CASSPGQGATGELFF. CDR3 nucleotides: TGCGCCAGCAGCCCGGGACAGGGGGCAACCGGGGAGCTGTTTTTT.

About this clone itself: The same CDR3 also results from other DNA sequences found in this sample. J is TRBJ1-2 and V is TRBV7-2; TRBD1 might be the D (5 bases). V was pared by 1 base and J by 5 bases, with 8 bases between. This CDR3 region has 13 residues. CDR1 and CDR2 from the germline V gene are SGHTA and FQGNSA. CDR3 loop: CASSLGQGYGYTF. For the CDR3, the DNA is TGTGCCAGCAGCTTAGGGCAGGGATATGGCTACACCTTC. Looking up the rest from reference TRBV7-2 and TRBJ1-2 gives the full variable domain: GAGVSQSPSNKVTEKGKDVELRCDPISGHTALYWYRQSLGQGLEFLIYFQGNSAPDKSGLPSDRFSAERTGGSVSTLTIQRTQQEDSAVYLCASSLGQGYGYTFGSGTRLTVV.

The chain has TRBV18 and TRBJ1-2; weak D call: TRBD1 (5 bases). The CDR3 length is 16 residues. In germline, CDR1 is KGHSH, CDR2 LQKENI. The V end lost 6 bases, the J end lost 6 bases, and 23 bases lay between the germline ends. CDR3 sequence reads: CASSEVVTAPENGYTF. The CDR3 DNA is TGTGCCAGCTCGGAAGTGGTGACAGCACCGGAAAATGGCTACACCTTC.

This clone was observed once. The chain employs TRBV19 and TRBJ1-1; D unresolved. This CDR3 region has 14 residues. Germline assignment: CDR1 LNHDA and CDR2 SQIVND (reference sequence). V was shortened by 5 bases and J by 5 bases, with 15 bases between the two germline ends. The CDR3 DNA sequence: TGTGCCAGTAGTCAAGGAGGAGGGTGGACTGAAGCTTTCTTT. This sequence encodes CASSQGGGWTEAFF.

In DNA, the CDR3 is TGTGCCAGTGCTCACAGGTACAATCAGCCCCAGCATTTT. Its translation: CASAHRYNQPQHF. The gene calls are TRBV19 and TRBJ1-5, with TRBD1 as a possible D gene (5 bases). This CDR3 has 13 amino acids. The V gene's germline CDR1 is LNHDA and CDR2 SQIVND (reference sequence). Trimming removed 8 bases from V and 3 bases from J, with 11 bases in between. Complete variable domain (other parts from reference TRBV19 and TRBJ1-5): DGGITQSPKYLFRKEGQNVTLSCEQNLNHDAMYWYRQDPGQGLRLIYYSQIVNDFQKGDIAEGYSVSREKKESFPLTVTSAQKNPTAFYLCASAHRYNQPQHFGDGTRLSIL.

The V and J genes are TRBV5-6 and TRBJ1-2, with 9 nucleotides matching TRBD1. The germline V gene has CDR1 SGHDT and CDR2 YYEEEE. The CDR3 length is 15 residues. The V and J ends lost 4 bases and 1 base, in that order; junction bases with no gene match: 5. In DNA form, the CDR3 reads TGTGCCAGCAGCGTAGGGACAGGGAATAACTATGGCTACACCTTC. It is translated as CASSVGTGNNYGYTF. Using reference TRBV5-6 and TRBJ1-2 for the parts outside the CDR3, the full variable domain is DAGVTQSPTHLIKTRGQQVTLRCSPKSGHDTVSWYQQALGQGPQFIFQYYEEEERQRGNFPDRFSGHQFPNYSSELNVNALLLGDSALYLCASSVGTGNNYGYTFGSGTRLTVV.

The CDR3 sequence: CASSPQRGLAGQYNEQFF. CDR3 in DNA: TGTGCCAGCAGTCCCCAGAGAGGACTAGCGGGACAGTACAATGAGCAGTTCTTC. The chain combines TRBV27 with TRBJ2-1; 12 nucleotides line up with TRBD2. Germline values: CDR1 MNHEY, CDR2 SMNVEV (reference sequence). V lost 5 bases to trimming and J lost 4 bases; unmatched junction nucleotides: 12. CDR3 size: 18 residues.

V and J are TRBV5-6 and TRBJ1-1; a possible D gene is TRBD1 (6 bases). V was shortened by 2 bases and J by 5 bases, with 7 bases between the two germline ends. The CDR3 sequence is 12 residues long. CDR1 is SGHDT and CDR2 is YYEEEE in the germline V gene. The DNA for the CDR3 is TGTGCCAGCAGCTTCCAGGGGACTGAAGCTTTCTTT. It encodes CASSFQGTEAFF.

The table lists this clone with a few counts. This chain connects TRBV28 to TRBJ1-6; 10 nucleotides agree with TRBD1. The CDR3 loop spans 18 amino acids. With V trimmed by 5 bases and J by 0 bases, 7 bases remained unmatched. CDR1 and CDR2 from the germline V gene are MDHEN and SYDVKM. As DNA, the CDR3 is TGTGCCAGCAGTCCCCGACAGGGGGCGAACTCCTATAATTCACCCCTCCACTTT. Translation gives CASSPRQGANSYNSPLHF. Full variable domain (missing parts from reference TRBV28 and TRBJ1-6): DVKVTQSSRYLVKRTGEKVFLECVQDMDHENMFWYRQDPGLGLRLIYFSYDVKMKEKGDIPEGYSVSREKKERFSLILESASTNQTSMYLCASSPRQGANSYNSPLHFGNGTRLTVT.

V usage is TRBV3-1 (or the pseudogene TRBV3-2) and J usage is TRBJ2-2, with 12 bases fitting TRBD2. Trimming cost V 6 bases and J 6 bases; bases outside gene matches: 5. Germline V gene data show CDR1 as LGHDT and CDR2 as YNNKEL (reference sequence). This CDR3 is 15 amino acids long. In DNA form, the CDR3 reads TGTGCCAGCAGTCCCGGGACTAGCGGGTCCGGGGAGCTGTTTTTT. Its translation is CASSPGTSGSGELFF.

The chain combines TRBV20-1 with TRBJ1-1; D is unresolved. This CDR3 contains 11 residues. The germline V gene has CDR1 DFQATT and CDR2 SNEGSKA (reference sequence). V was pared by 6 bases and J by 6 bases, with 11 bases between. The CDR3, as DNA: TGCAGTGCCCCCGGGAAGCCTGAAGCTTTCTTT. Translating gives CSAPGKPEAFF.

The J gene is TRBJ1-2, the V gene TRBV19; weak D call: TRBD1 (6 bases). Germline loops: CDR1 LNHDA, CDR2 SQIVND (reference sequence). The V end was cut by 3 bases, the J end by 4 bases, with 12 bases between. The length of the CDR3 is 14 residues. CDR3 in amino acids: CASSIREGGYGYTF. The CDR3 DNA is TGTGCCAGTAGTATCCGAGAAGGGGGCTATGGCTACACCTTC.

The chain is built from TRBV13 and TRBJ1-1, with a possible D match to TRBD1 (5 bases). Trimming pared 0 bases from V and 8 bases from J, leaving 7 bases between. There are 12 residues in the CDR3. In germline, CDR1 is PRHDT, CDR2 FYEKMQ (reference sequence). CDR3 bases: TGTGCCAGCAGCTTAGGGGGGCCAGAAGCTTTCTTT. Protein: CASSLGGPEAFF.

The chain joins TRBV19 to TRBJ1-5; 12 bases are a match to TRBD1. CDR1 LNHDA and CDR2 SQIVND come from the germline V gene (reference sequence). The trim removed 2 bases at V and 7 bases at J, leaving 6 bases unmatched. This CDR3 has 16 residues. The CDR3 spells CASSIRGQGAGQPQHF. The DNA of the CDR3 is TGTGCCAGTAGTATACGGGGACAGGGGGCCGGGCAGCCCCAGCATTTT. Looking up the rest from reference TRBV19 and TRBJ1-5 gives the full variable domain: DGGITQSPKYLFRKEGQNVTLSCEQNLNHDAMYWYRQDPGQGLRLIYYSQIVNDFQKGDIAEGYSVSREKKESFPLTVTSAQKNPTAFYLCASSIRGQGAGQPQHFGDGTRLSIL.

V gene TRBV28 combines with J gene TRBJ2-3; D possibly corresponds to TRBD2 (5 bases). From germline, CDR1 is MDHEN and CDR2 SYDVKM. The CDR3 is made up of 16 amino acids. V was shortened by 2 bases and J by 0 bases, with 12 bases between the two germline ends. CDR3 sequence: CASSLVGRTSTDTQYF. CDR3 sequence (DNA): TGTGCCAGCAGTTTAGTGGGTAGGACTAGCACAGATACGCAGTATTTT.

The rearrangement joins TRBV18 to TRBJ1-4; 10 bases map to TRBD1. Looked up from germline, CDR1 is KGHSH and CDR2 is LQKENI. V gave up 6 bases and J gave up 5 bases; unmatched junction bases: 3. CDR3 size: 14 residues. CDR3 nucleotides: TGTGCCAGCTCGAGGACAGGGGGAAATGAAAAACTGTTTTTT. It translates to CASSRTGGNEKLFF. Looking up the rest from reference TRBV18 and TRBJ1-4 gives the full variable domain: NAGVMQNPRHLVRRRGQEARLRCSPMKGHSHVYWYRQLPEEGLKFMVYLQKENIIDESGMPKERFSAEFPKEGPSILRIQQVVRGDSAAYFCASSRTGGNEKLFFGSGTQLSVL.

Only a few counts were recorded for this clone. J is TRBJ1-2 and V is TRBV13; 7 bases line up with TRBD1. Germline V gene sequence: CDR1 PRHDT, CDR2 FYEKMQ (reference sequence). CDR3 size: 15 residues. The V and J ends lost 5 bases and 0 bases, in that order; junction bases with no gene match: 6. CDR3 sequence (DNA): TGTGCCAGCAGCCCCCGGACAGGCGCTAACTATGGCTACACCTTC. Its protein product is CASSPRTGANYGYTF. The complete variable domain, with remaining parts taken from reference TRBV13 and TRBJ1-2, reads AAGVIQSPRHLIKEKRETATLKCYPIPRHDTVYWYQQGPGQDPQFLISFYEKMQSDKGSIPDRFSAQQFSDYHSELNMSSLELGDSALYFCASSPRTGANYGYTFGSGTRLTVV.

In this sample, this clone turned up a few times. Here the CDR3 reads CASSLVEEGGTKNIQYF. CDR3 nucleotide sequence: TGTGCCAGCAGCTTAGTCGAGGAGGGCGGTACCAAAAACATTCAGTACTTC. The V gene is TRBV7-8, the J gene TRBJ2-4; D perhaps matches TRBD2 (6 bases). The V gene lost 1 base and the J gene lost 2 bases, with 15 bases spanning the gap. The CDR3 contains 17 residues. The germline gives CDR1 SGHVS, CDR2 FQNEAQ. Together with reference TRBV7-8 and TRBJ2-4, the CDR3 gives the full variable domain: GAGVSQSPRYKVAKRGQDVALRCDPISGHVSLFWYQQALGQGPEFLTYFQNEAQLDKSGLPSDRFFAERPEGSVSTLKIQRTQQEDSAVYLCASSLVEEGGTKNIQYFGAGTRLSVL.

CDR3 region: CATSREGIGDRGQGYTF. CDR3 in DNA: TGTGCCACCAGCAGAGAGGGAATCGGGGACAGGGGGCAAGGCTACACCTTC. The chain joins TRBV15 to TRBJ1-2; TRBD1 agrees at 12 bases. CDR3 length equals 17 residues. Trimming removed 0 bases from V and 8 bases from J; junction bases left unmatched: 10. Germline V gene data show CDR1 as LNHNV and CDR2 as YYDKDF (reference sequence).

The chain combines TRBV7-9 with TRBJ2-5, with D hard to call. The length of the CDR3 is 14 residues. Germline V gene lookup returns CDR1 SEHNR and CDR2 FQNEAQ (reference sequence). The V end lost 6 bases, the J end lost 3 bases, and 14 bases lay between the germline ends. The CDR3 DNA follows: TGTGCCAGCAGTCTACACACAGTTAAAGAGACCCAGTACTTC. Amino acids: CASSLHTVKETQYF.

V and J are TRBV11-2 and TRBJ1-1; D might be TRBD1 (6 bases). Germline loops: CDR1 SGHAT, CDR2 FQNNGV. V was clipped by 5 bases and J by 5 bases, with 15 bases between them. The CDR3 is made up of 14 amino acids. This chain's CDR3 is CASSAYLGQTEAFF. The CDR3 coding sequence is TGTGCCAGCAGCGCTTACCTTGGACAGACTGAAGCTTTCTTT.

J is TRBJ2-3 and V is TRBV6-2 or TRBV6-3, with TRBD2 matching over 7 bases. Germline V lookup: CDR1 MNHEY, CDR2 SVGEGT. V shed 2 bases and J 2 bases; nucleotides not matched to a gene: 19. The CDR3 contains 20 residues. This chain's CDR3 is CASSYLPLEGGPLDTDTQYF. Written as DNA, the CDR3 is TGTGCCAGCAGTTACCTCCCCCTTGAGGGAGGGCCTTTGGACACAGATACGCAGTATTTT.

The chain links TRBV28 to TRBJ2-5, with TRBD2 matching 9 bases. Trimming took 2 bases from V and 4 from J; bases not matched to a gene: 5. The germline V gene encodes CDR1 MDHEN and CDR2 SYDVKM. The CDR3 has 15 residues. DNA for the CDR3: TGTGCCAGCAGTTTAATCGCGGGGGGGAGAGAGACCCAGTACTTC. This codes for CASSLIAGGRETQYF.

V usage is TRBV4-3 and J usage is TRBJ1-2; TRBD1 agrees at 7 bases. The germline CDR1 and CDR2 sequences are LGHNA and YSLEER. With 2 bases clipped from V and 7 bases from J, the junction kept 4 bases outside the gene matches. This CDR3 has 13 residues. The CDR3 loop reads CASSQNRGRGYTF. In DNA, the CDR3 is TGCGCCAGCAGCCAAAACAGGGGACGTGGCTACACCTTC.

The chain links TRBV30 to TRBJ2-5; 10 nucleotides match TRBD2. This CDR3 has 14 amino acids. V was pared by 3 bases and J by 5 bases, with 6 bases of the junction left unmatched. The germline CDR1 and CDR2 sequences are GTSNPN and SVGIG (reference sequence). CDR3 nucleotide sequence: TGTGCCTGGAGAGCGGGAGGGCGGGAGGAGACCCAGTACTTC. Its translation is CAWRAGGREETQYF.

The chain employs TRBV18 and TRBJ1-4, with a tentative D call TRBD1 (5 bases). Germline V CDR1 and CDR2: KGHSH, LQKENI. The CDR3 totals 14 residues. Trimming removed 8 bases from V and 2 bases from J, with 12 bases in between. The CDR3 loop is CASAAGGTNEKLFF. The DNA for the CDR3 is TGTGCCAGCGCCGCCGGGGGGACTAATGAAAAACTGTTTTTT.

The chain employs TRBV4-1 and TRBJ1-2; 7 bases fit TRBD1. CDR3 length: 15 residues. V lost 3 bases and J lost 4; bases outside the gene matches: 8. Germline CDR1 reads MGHRA; CDR2 reads YSYEKL. The CDR3 reads CASSQTTTGVYGYTF. The CDR3, as DNA: TGCGCCAGCAGCCAGACCACTACAGGGGTCTATGGCTACACCTTC.